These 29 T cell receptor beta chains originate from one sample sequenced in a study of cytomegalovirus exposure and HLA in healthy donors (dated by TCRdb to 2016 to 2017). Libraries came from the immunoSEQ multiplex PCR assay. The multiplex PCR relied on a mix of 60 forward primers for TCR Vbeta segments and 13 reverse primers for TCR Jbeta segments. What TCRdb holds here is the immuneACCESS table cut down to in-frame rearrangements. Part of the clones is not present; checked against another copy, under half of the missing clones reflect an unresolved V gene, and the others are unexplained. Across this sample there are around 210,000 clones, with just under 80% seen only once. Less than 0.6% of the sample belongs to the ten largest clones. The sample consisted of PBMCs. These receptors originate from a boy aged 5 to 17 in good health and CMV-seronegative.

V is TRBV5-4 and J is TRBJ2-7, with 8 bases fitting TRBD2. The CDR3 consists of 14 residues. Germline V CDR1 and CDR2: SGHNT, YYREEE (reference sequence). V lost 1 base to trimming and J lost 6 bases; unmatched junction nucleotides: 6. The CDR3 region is CASSLWGRGGEQYF. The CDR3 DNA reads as TGTGCCAGCAGCTTGTGGGGCCGGGGGGGCGAGCAGTACTTC. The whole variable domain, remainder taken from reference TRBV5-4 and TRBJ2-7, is ETGVTQSPTHLIKTRGQQVTLRCSSQSGHNTVSWYQQALGQGPQFIFQYYREEENGRGNFPPRFSGLQFPNYSSELNVNALELDDSALYLCASSLWGRGGEQYFGPGTRLTVT.

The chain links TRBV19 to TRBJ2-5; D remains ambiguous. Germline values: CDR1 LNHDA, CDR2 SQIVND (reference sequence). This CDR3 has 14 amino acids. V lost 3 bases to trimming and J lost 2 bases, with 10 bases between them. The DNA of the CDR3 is TGTGCCAGTAGTATTCATCTCAGACAAGAGACCCAGTACTTC. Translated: CASSIHLRQETQYF.

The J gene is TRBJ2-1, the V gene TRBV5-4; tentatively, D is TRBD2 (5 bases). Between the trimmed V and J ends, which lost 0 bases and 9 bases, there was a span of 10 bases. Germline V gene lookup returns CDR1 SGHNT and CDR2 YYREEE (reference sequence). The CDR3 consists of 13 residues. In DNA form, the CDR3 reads TGTGCCAGCAGCTTGGGAGGGCCCTGTGAGCAGTTCTTC. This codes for CASSLGGPCEQFF.

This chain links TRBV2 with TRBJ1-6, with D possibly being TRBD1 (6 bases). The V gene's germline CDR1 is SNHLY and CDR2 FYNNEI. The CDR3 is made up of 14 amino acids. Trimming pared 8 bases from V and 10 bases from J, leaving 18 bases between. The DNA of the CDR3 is TGTGCCAGCTCTTCCGACAGGTGGCGGTCACCCCTCCACTTT. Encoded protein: CASSSDRWRSPLHF.

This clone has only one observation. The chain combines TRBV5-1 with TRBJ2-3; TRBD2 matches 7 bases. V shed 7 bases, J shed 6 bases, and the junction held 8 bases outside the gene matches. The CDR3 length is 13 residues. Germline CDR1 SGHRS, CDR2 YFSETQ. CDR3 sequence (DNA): TGCGCCAGCGGGGGGGGAATGGCGGATACGCAGTATTTT. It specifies CASGGGMADTQYF.

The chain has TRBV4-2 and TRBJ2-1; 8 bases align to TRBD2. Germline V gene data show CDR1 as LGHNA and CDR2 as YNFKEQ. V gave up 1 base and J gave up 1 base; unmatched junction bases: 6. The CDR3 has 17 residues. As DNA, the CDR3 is TGTGCCAGCAGCCAAGGGGAAGCGGGAGTGTCCTACAATGAGCAGTTCTTC. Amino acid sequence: CASSQGEAGVSYNEQFF.

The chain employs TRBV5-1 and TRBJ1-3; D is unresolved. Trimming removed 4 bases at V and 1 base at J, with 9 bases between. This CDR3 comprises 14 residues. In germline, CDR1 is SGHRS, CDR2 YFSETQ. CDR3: CASSQAGSGNTIYF. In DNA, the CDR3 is TGCGCCAGCAGCCAGGCTGGGTCTGGAAACACCATATATTTT.

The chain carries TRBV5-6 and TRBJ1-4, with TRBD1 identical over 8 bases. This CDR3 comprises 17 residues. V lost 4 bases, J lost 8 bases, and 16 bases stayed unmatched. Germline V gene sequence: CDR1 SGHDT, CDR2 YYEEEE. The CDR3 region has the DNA TGTGCCAGCAGCACCACTACTGGAACAGGGGGTAGGGAAAAACTGTTTTTT. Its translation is CASSTTTGTGGREKLFF.

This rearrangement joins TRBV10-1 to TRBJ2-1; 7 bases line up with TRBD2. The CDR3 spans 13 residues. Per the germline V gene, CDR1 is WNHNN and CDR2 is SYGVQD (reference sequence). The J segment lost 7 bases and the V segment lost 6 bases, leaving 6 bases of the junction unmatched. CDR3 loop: CASRAGLSNEQFF. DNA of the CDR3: TGCGCCAGCAGAGCGGGGCTCTCAAATGAGCAGTTCTTC.

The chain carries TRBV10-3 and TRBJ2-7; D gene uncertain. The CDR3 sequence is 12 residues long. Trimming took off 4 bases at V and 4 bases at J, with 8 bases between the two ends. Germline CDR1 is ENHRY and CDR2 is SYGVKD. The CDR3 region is CAISAGSYEQYF. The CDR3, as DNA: TGTGCCATCAGTGCGGGTTCGTACGAGCAGTACTTC.

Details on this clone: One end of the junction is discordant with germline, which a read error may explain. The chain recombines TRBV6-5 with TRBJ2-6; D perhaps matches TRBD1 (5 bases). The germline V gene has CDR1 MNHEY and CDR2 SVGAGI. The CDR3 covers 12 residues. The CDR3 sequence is CANLDILGPRPF. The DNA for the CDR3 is TGTGCCAACTTGGACATTCTGGGGCCCCGACCTTTC.

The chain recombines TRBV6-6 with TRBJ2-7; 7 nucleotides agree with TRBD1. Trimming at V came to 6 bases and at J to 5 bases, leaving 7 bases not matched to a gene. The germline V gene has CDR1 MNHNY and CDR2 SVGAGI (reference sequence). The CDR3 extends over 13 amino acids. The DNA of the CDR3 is TGTGCCAGCAGGGTAGACAGGGTCCACGAGCAGTACTTC. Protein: CASRVDRVHEQYF.

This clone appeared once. CDR3 region: CASSLVSQGETQYF. The CDR3 DNA reads TGCGCCAGCAGCTTGGTATCCCAGGGGGAGACCCAGTACTTC. The V gene is TRBV5-1, the J gene TRBJ2-5; D is possibly TRBD1 (6 bases). The CDR3 spans 14 residues. From germline, CDR1 is SGHRS and CDR2 YFSETQ. The V end was cut by 0 bases, the J end by 5 bases, with 11 bases between.

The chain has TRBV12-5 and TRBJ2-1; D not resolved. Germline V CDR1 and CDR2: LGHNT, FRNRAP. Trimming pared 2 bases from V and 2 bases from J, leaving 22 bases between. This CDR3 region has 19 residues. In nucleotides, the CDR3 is TGTGCTAGTGGTTTGATAACGCTACAGACCGAACTTACCTACAATGAGCAGTTCTTC. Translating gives CASGLITLQTELTYNEQFF. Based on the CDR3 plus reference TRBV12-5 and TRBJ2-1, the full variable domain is DARVTQTPRHKVTEMGQEVTMRCQPILGHNTVFWYRQTMMQGLELLAYFRNRAPLDDSGMPKDRFSAEMPDATLATLKIQPSEPRDSAVYFCASGLITLQTELTYNEQFFGPGTRLTVL.

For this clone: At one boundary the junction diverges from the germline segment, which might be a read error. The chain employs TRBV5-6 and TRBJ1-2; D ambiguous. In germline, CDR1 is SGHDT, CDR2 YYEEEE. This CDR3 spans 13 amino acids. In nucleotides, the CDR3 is TGTGCCAGCAGCCCGATTGGGAGCTATGGCTACCCCTTC. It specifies CASSPIGSYGYPF.

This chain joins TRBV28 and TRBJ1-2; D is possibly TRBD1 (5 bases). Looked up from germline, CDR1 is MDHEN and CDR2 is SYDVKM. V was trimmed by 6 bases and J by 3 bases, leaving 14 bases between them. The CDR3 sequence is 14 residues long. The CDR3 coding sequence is TGTGCCAGCAGACTTGAAACAGGTCACTATGGCTACACCTTC. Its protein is CASRLETGHYGYTF.

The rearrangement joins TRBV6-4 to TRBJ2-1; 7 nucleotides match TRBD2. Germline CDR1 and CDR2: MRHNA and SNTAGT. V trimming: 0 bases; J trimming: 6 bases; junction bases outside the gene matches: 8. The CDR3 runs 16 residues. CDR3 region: CASSDSAGRARNEQFF. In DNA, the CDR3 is TGTGCCAGCAGTGACTCAGCGGGAAGGGCCCGCAATGAGCAGTTCTTC.

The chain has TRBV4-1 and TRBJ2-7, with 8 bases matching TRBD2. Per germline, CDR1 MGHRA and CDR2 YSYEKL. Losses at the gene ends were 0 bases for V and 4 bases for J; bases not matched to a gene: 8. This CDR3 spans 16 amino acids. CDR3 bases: TGCGCCAGCAGCCAAGATAGCGGGGCCTCCGGGTACGAGCAGTACTTC. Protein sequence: CASSQDSGASGYEQYF.

The CDR3 is CASSLRLSIGQETQYF. The CDR3 nucleotides are TGTGCCAGCAGCTTAAGACTGTCTATAGGCCAAGAGACCCAGTACTTC. The rearrangement links TRBV11-3 to TRBJ2-5; D is unresolved. The CDR3 extends over 16 amino acids. Germline lookup yields CDR1 SGHNT and CDR2 YENEEA. The V gene lost 2 bases and the J gene lost 1 base, with 14 bases spanning the gap.

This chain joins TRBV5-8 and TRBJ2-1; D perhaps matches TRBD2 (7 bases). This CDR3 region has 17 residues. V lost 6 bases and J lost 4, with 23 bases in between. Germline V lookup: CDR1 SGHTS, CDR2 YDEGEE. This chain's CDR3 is CASTRRGAVAAYNEQFF. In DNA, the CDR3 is TGTGCCAGCACTAGACGGGGGGCAGTAGCGGCGTACAATGAGCAGTTCTTC.

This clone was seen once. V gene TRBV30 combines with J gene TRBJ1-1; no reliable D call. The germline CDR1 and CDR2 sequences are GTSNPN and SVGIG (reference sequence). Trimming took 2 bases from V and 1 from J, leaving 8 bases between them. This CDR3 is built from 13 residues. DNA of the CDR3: TGTGCCTGGAGTCGGCGGGGGAACACTGAAGCTTTCTTT. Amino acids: CAWSRRGNTEAFF.

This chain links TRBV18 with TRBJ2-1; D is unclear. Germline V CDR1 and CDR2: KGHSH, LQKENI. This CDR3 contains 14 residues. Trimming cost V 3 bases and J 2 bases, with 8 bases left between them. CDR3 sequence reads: CASSPAVTYNEQFF. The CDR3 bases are TGTGCCAGCTCACCGGCGGTAACCTACAATGAGCAGTTCTTC. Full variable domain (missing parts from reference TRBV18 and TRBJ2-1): NAGVMQNPRHLVRRRGQEARLRCSPMKGHSHVYWYRQLPEEGLKFMVYLQKENIIDESGMPKERFSAEFPKEGPSILRIQQVVRGDSAAYFCASSPAVTYNEQFFGPGTRLTVL.

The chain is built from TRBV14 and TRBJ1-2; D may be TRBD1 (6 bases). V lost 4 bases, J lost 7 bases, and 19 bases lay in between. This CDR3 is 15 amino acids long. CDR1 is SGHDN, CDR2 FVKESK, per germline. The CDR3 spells CASSPAGQYRTGYTF. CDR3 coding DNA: TGTGCCAGCAGCCCAGCGGGACAATATCGAACTGGCTACACCTTC.

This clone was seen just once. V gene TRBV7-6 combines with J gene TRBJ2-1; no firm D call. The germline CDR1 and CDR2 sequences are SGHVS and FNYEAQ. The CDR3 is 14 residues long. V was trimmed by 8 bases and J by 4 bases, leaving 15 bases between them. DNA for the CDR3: TGTGCCAGCTCCGCTGAGATTCGGTACAATGAGCAGTTCTTC. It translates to CASSAEIRYNEQFF.

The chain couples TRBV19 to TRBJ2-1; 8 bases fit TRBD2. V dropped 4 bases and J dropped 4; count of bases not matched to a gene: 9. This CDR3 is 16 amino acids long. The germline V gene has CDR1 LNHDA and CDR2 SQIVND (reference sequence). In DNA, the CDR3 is TGTGCCAGTAGTAAAGGGGAGCGGGGGTTATACAATGAGCAGTTCTTC. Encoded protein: CASSKGERGLYNEQFF.

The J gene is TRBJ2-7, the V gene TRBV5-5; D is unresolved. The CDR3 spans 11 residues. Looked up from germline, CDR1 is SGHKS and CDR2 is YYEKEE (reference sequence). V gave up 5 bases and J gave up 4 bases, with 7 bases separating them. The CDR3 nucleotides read TGTGCCAGCAGTAGCTATTACGAGCAGTACTTC. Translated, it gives CASSSYYEQYF.

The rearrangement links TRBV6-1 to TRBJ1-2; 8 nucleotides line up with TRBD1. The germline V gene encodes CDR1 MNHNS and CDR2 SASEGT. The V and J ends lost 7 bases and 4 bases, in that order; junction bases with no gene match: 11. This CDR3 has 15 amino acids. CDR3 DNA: TGTGCCAGCACCGACAGGGGATCGGTGAGCTATGGCTACACCTTC. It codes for CASTDRGSVSYGYTF.

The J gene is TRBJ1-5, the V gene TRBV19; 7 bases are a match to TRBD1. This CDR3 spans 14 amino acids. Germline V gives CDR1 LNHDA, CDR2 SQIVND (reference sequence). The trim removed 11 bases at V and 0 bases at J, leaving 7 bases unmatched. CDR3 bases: TGTGCCTCGACAGGGCGGTATAGCAATCAGCCCCAGCATTTT. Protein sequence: CASTGRYSNQPQHF.

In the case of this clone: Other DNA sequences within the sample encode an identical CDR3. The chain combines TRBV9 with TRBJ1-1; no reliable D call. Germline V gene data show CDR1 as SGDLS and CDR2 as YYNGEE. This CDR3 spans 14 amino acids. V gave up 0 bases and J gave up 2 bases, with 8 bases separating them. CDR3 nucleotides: TGTGCCAGCAGCGTAGCGGGTTCTAACACTGAAGCTTTCTTT. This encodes CASSVAGSNTEAFF.